This T cell receptor (beta chain) was captured in a study of tumor and adjacent non-tumor tissue in lung cancer. Looking at the study overall: Samples averaged around 4 million productive TCRbeta reads each. Study-wide results and limits: Top 100 clones took a larger repertoire share in normal lung. Compared with tumor, normal lung showed significantly lower TCR diversity.

Germline CDR1 reads SGHTA; CDR2 reads FQGNSA. Trimming shortened V by 0 bases and J by 2 bases, and 8 bases separated the two germline ends. The CDR3 covers 14 residues. TCRbeta libraries were built with three rounds of nested PCR, modified from ARM-PCR. TCRdb itself ran the multiplex PCR reads through MiXCR, one entry per CDR3 protein. The sample contains 120,000 or so distinct CDR3 sequences, about 66% of which appear only once. RNA was extracted from bulk tissue without any cell sorting. Newly diagnosed lung cancer patients had thoracic surgery in China, August–late 2014, without prior chemotherapy. As for this clonotype: The antigen is unknown.

This sequence joins TRBV7-2 and TRBJ2-7; D may be TRBD2 (5 bases). Sequencing was performed on lung tumor tissue. The clonotype was recovered from a man aged 25 to 45 with non-small cell lung cancer. CDR3 in amino acids: CASSLAAGAYEQYF. In nucleotides, the CDR3 is TGTGCCAGCAGCTTAGCCGCCGGGGCCTACGAGCAGTACTTC.